This is a list of T cell receptor beta chains from one sample in a study of T-cell memory formation after mild COVID-19. TCRdb recomputed calls from the 5' RACE reads with MiXCR, one row per CDR3 protein. The sample carries around 340,000 distinct CDR3 sequences, around 21% recorded once. The sequencing sample was made of PBMCs or a T cell subset sorted from them (not recorded which). All receptors come from an adult woman who had mild COVID-19 (a few samples of this study predate the infection). Cell type and time point are not known. Each CDR3 is given with its conserved first and last residue. D genes are given only for firm matches. The listing skips clone size in some rows; elsewhere it reads once, few, many or a size class.

j_call	clone_size	d_call	cdr3_length	v_call	cdr3_nt	cdr3_aa
TRBJ2-1	NA	NA	14	TRBV20-1	TGCAGTGCTGAAACCGGGACATTGAGGGATGAGCAGTTCTTC	CSAETGTLRDEQFF
TRBJ2-1	few	NA	13	TRBV3-1	TGTGCCAGCAGCTGGACGGGTGGTATTGAGCAGTTCTTC	CASSWTGGIEQFF
TRBJ1-1	NA	NA	14	TRBV21-1	TGTGCCAGCTCCCCAGGCCCTGCGAAAAGGGAAGCTTTCTTT	CASSPGPAKREAFF
TRBJ1-2	NA	NA	13	TRBV6-1	TGTGCCAGCAGTTTGTTGCATCCGGATGGCTACACCTTC	CASSLLHPDGYTF
TRBJ1-4	few	TRBD1	16	TRBV2	TGTGCCAGCAGATTGACAGGGGTAATGGAAAAAGAGAAACTGTTTTTT	CASRLTGVMEKEKLFF
TRBJ2-5	NA	NA	16	TRBV29-1	TGCAGCGCGGTTCTAGCTTACCAGGGGTACCAAGAGACCCAGTACTTC	CSAVLAYQGYQETQYF
TRBJ1-4	NA	TRBD1	15	TRBV5-6	TGTGCCAGCAGCTTTCTGGACAGGGGGCGCGAAAAACTGTTTTTT	CASSFLDRGREKLFF
TRBJ2-7	few	NA	14	TRBV20-1	TGCAGTGCTAGAGATCTGGGTAGCGGCTACGAGCAGTACTTC	CSARDLGSGYEQYF
TRBJ1-2	NA	NA	17	TRBV27	TGTGCCAGCAGTTCCACAAAGGGCCCCAGGGGACTCTATGGCTACACCTTC	CASSSTKGPRGLYGYTF
TRBJ2-3	few	NA	14	TRBV5-1	TGCGCCAGCAGCTATGGTGGGGACGAAGATACGCAGTATTTT	CASSYGGDEDTQYF
TRBJ2-7	NA	TRBD2	18	TRBV7-9	TGTGCCAGCAGCTTAGTACAACGGACTAGCGGGAGGGCTTACGAGCAGTACTTC	CASSLVQRTSGRAYEQYF
TRBJ2-1	NA	TRBD2	17	TRBV5-6	TGTGCCAGCAGCTTGGGGGGGACTAGCGGTTACTACAATGAGCAGTTCTTC	CASSLGGTSGYYNEQFF
TRBJ2-1	NA	TRBD1	14	TRBV2	TGTGCCAGCAGAGAGACAGGGCCGGACAATGAGCAGTTCTTC	CASRETGPDNEQFF
TRBJ2-7	many	TRBD2	18	TRBV7-9	TGTGCCAGCAGCCCATGGGACAGAGGAGCGGGAGGGTCCTACGAGCAGTACTTC	CASSPWDRGAGGSYEQYF
TRBJ2-7	few	TRBD1	18	TRBV9	TGTGCCACCTCTCTATCCAGACAGGGGGAAGGGAGTAGCTACGAGCAGTACTTC	CATSLSRQGEGSSYEQYF
TRBJ2-7	few	NA	13	TRBV15	TGTGCCACCAGCAGAGTGACAGGATACGAGCAGTACTTC	CATSRVTGYEQYF
TRBJ1-6	NA	NA	16	TRBV6-6	TGTGCCAGCAACACCGACAGGAGCTCCTATAATTCACCCCTCCACTTT	CASNTDRSSYNSPLHF
TRBJ2-3	few	NA	13	TRBV29-1	TGCAGCGTTGGGGGCACCCTCACAGATACGCAGTATTTT	CSVGGTLTDTQYF
TRBJ2-2	NA	TRBD2	15	TRBV12-3/TRBV12-4	TGTGCCAGCAGCCCAGGACTAGCGGGCACCGGGGAGCTGTTTTTT	CASSPGLAGTGELFF
TRBJ1-1	NA	NA	15	TRBV5-1	TGCGCCAGCAGCTTGGGGGCAGCCCCGAACACTGAAGCTTTCTTT	CASSLGAAPNTEAFF
TRBJ1-2	NA	NA	15	TRBV4-3	TGCGCCAGCAGCCAAGTCACTGCTCGGCCGCCCGGCTACACCTTC	CASSQVTARPPGYTF
TRBJ1-5	many	NA	13	TRBV15	TGTGCCACGACAGCGTATAGCAATCAGCCCCAGCATTTT	CATTAYSNQPQHF
TRBJ2-3	many	TRBD1	14	TRBV11-3	TGTGCCAGCAGCTCCCGGACAGGGATAGATACGCAGTATTTT	CASSSRTGIDTQYF
TRBJ2-3	few	NA	14	TRBV12-3/TRBV12-4	TGTGCCAGCAGTTTGCGTAGGGGGGCAGATACGCAGTATTTT	CASSLRRGADTQYF
TRBJ1-2	NA	NA	14	TRBV12-3/TRBV12-4	TGTGCCAGCAGCAGGGCGGGGGTTAACTATGGCTACACCTTC	CASSRAGVNYGYTF
TRBJ2-5	NA	NA	15	TRBV20-1	TGCAGTGCTAGAGGGGGGCAGGGTCTTTGGGAGACCCAGTACTTC	CSARGGQGLWETQYF
TRBJ1-5	NA	NA	15	TRBV20-1	TGCAGTGCTAGAGATCAAGGCGGGGGCAATCAGCCCCAGCATTTT	CSARDQGGGNQPQHF
TRBJ2-3	NA	TRBD2	16	TRBV7-3	TGTGCCAGCAGCGCAACTAGCGGGGGGACCACAGATACGCAGTATTTT	CASSATSGGTTDTQYF
TRBJ2-3	many	TRBD1	12	TRBV24-1	TGTGCCACCAGTGTAGTAGGGGGCACGCAGTATTTT	CATSVVGGTQYF
TRBJ2-5	NA	TRBD1	11	TRBV19	TGTGCCAGTAGTATAGGGGGACAGGCAAAGTTC	CASSIGGQAKF
TRBJ1-5	NA	NA	14	TRBV4-3	TGCGCCAGCAGCCAAGTCGCGGGCGGACAGCCCCAGCATTTT	CASSQVAGGQPQHF
TRBJ2-4	NA	NA	14	TRBV4-1	TGCGCCAGCAGCCAAGAAATCAGGTTAAACATTCAGTACTTC	CASSQEIRLNIQYF
TRBJ2-3	NA	NA	16	TRBV5-1	TGCGCCAGCAGCTTGGAGGACAGCGCTAGCACAGATACGCAGTATTTT	CASSLEDSASTDTQYF
TRBJ2-3	few	TRBD1	13	TRBV5-6	TGTGCCAGCAGCTTCCTACAGGGGAATACGCAGTATTTT	CASSFLQGNTQYF
TRBJ1-1	NA	TRBD1	13	TRBV18	TGTGCCAGCTTTTCAGGGGGCTATGCTGAAGCTTTCTTT	CASFSGGYAEAFF
TRBJ1-2	few	NA	15	TRBV3-1	TGTGCCAGCAGCCTCCTTCTCGTAGGGAGTGATGGCTACACCTTC	CASSLLLVGSDGYTF
TRBJ2-3	few	NA	16	TRBV7-9	TGTGCCAGCAGCCAAGGGACGGCTACCTACACAGATACGCAGTATTTT	CASSQGTATYTDTQYF
TRBJ2-5	NA	TRBD2	16	TRBV5-1	TGCGCCAGCAGCCTGTCCGGCGGGGGGTACCAAGAGACCCAGTACTTC	CASSLSGGGYQETQYF
TRBJ2-1	NA	NA	14	TRBV11-2	TGTGCCAGCAGCTTAGATCAGGTTGTGAGCGGGCAGTTCTTC	CASSLDQVVSGQFF
TRBJ2-5	once	NA	16	TRBV4-1	TGCGCCAGCAGCAAATGGGCTCCGCGGGGTCAAGAGACCCAGTACTTC	CASSKWAPRGQETQYF
TRBJ2-1	many	TRBD2	15	TRBV5-1	TGCGCCAGCAAAGGAGGGGAGGGGATATACAATGAGCAGTTCTTC	CASKGGEGIYNEQFF
TRBJ2-2	NA	TRBD2	15	TRBV7-6	TGTGCCAGCAGCACGACTAGCGGGAGGTGGGGGGAGCTGTTTTTT	CASSTTSGRWGELFF
TRBJ2-1	few	NA	14	TRBV6-5	TGTGCCAGCAGGAACCGGGACTTACTTAATGAGCAGTTCTTC	CASRNRDLLNEQFF